One sample yielded the 13 T cell receptor beta chains listed below, sequenced in a study of OX40 agonist ivuxolimab in advanced cancers. The method was the immunoSEQ multiplex PCR assay. This immuneACCESS table, as held by TCRdb, lists in-frame sequences with V and J called but not all clones. Of the missing ones, under half trace to an unresolved V gene in checked studies; the others have no known cause. Recorded for this sample are approximately 50,000 clones; less than 90% of them occurred a single time. The ten most abundant clones make up about 0.76% of the sample. Sequencing used CD4+ or CD8+ T cells sorted from blood, obtained in a trial of the OX40 agonist ivuxolimab. The receptors stem from an adult with an advanced solid tumor such as melanoma, head and neck, liver or kidney cancer.

The chain has TRBV7-9 and TRBJ1-1; unclear D gene. Germline V gene data show CDR1 as SEHNR and CDR2 as FQNEAQ (reference sequence). The CDR3 extends over 11 amino acids. V lost 4 bases and J 7 bases, leaving 7 bases between the germline ends. The DNA of the CDR3 is TGTGCCAGCAGCTCCGATTTTGAAGCTTTCTTT. Encoded protein: CASSSDFEAFF.

This chain connects TRBV9 to TRBJ2-5, with D possibly matching TRBD1 (8 bases). Trimming stripped 4 bases from V and 0 bases from J, with 16 bases between. The germline gives CDR1 SGDLS, CDR2 YYNGEE. The CDR3 extends over 16 amino acids. This CDR3 is CASSPQGGPYQETQYF. CDR3 coding DNA: TGTGCCAGCAGCCCACAGGGGGGGCCTTACCAAGAGACCCAGTACTTC.

The CDR3 loop is CASSHRQGYQETQYF. CDR3 nucleotides: TGTGCCAGCAGCCACAGACAGGGGTACCAAGAGACCCAGTACTTC. The V gene is TRBV14, the J gene TRBJ2-5; 8 nucleotides match TRBD1. CDR1 is SGHDN, CDR2 FVKESK, per germline. V dropped 3 bases and J dropped 0; count of bases not matched to a gene: 3. This CDR3 is 15 amino acids long.

The J gene is TRBJ2-7, the V gene TRBV27, with 7 bases fitting TRBD1. The V and J ends lost 7 bases and 2 bases, in that order; junction bases with no gene match: 2. The V gene's germline CDR1 is MNHEY and CDR2 SMNVEV (reference sequence). This CDR3 comprises 12 residues. This CDR3 is CASKGTAYEQYF. CDR3 coding DNA: TGTGCCAGCAAAGGGACAGCCTACGAGCAGTACTTC.

This chain joins TRBV28 and TRBJ1-2; 7 bases are shared with TRBD1. Germline CDR1 is MDHEN and CDR2 is SYDVKM. Unmatched junction bases numbered 18, after V lost 6 bases and J lost 8 bases. The CDR3 has 16 amino acids. CDR3 sequence reads: CASRTGQVGSAWGYTF. As DNA, the CDR3 is TGTGCCAGCAGAACCGGACAGGTCGGGAGCGCCTGGGGCTACACCTTC.

This chain uses TRBV9 with TRBJ2-1; 9 nucleotides agree with TRBD2. Germline V gene sequence: CDR1 SGDLS, CDR2 YYNGEE. This CDR3 region has 14 residues. V lost 5 bases, J lost 8 bases, and 8 bases stayed unmatched. DNA of the CDR3: TGTGCCAGCAGTCTTAGCGGGAGTGGGTATGAGCAGTTCTTC. The encoded protein is CASSLSGSGYEQFF. The full variable domain, with the rest looked up from reference TRBV9 and TRBJ2-1, is DSGVTQTPKHLITATGQRVTLRCSPRSGDLSVYWYQQSLDQGLQFLIQYYNGEERAKGNILERFSAQQFPDLHSELNLSSLELGDSALYFCASSLSGSGYEQFFGPGTRLTVL.

V is TRBV19 and J is TRBJ1-1; D gene unclear. V shed 5 bases and J shed 0 bases, with 4 bases lying between them. The CDR3 has 12 amino acids. The V gene's germline CDR1 is LNHDA and CDR2 SQIVND (reference sequence). Here the CDR3 DNA reads TGTGCCAGTAGTGGAATGAACACTGAAGCTTTCTTT. It translates to CASSGMNTEAFF.

The chain has TRBV7-9 and TRBJ1-1; D not certain. Germline V gene lookup returns CDR1 SEHNR and CDR2 FQNEAQ (reference sequence). Trimming took 9 bases from V and 6 from J, leaving 20 bases between them. The CDR3 extends over 14 amino acids. The CDR3 here is CASQEQEGTSEAFF. The CDR3 DNA reads as TGTGCCAGTCAAGAGCAGGAGGGTACTTCTGAAGCTTTCTTT.

The chain has TRBV27 and TRBJ2-1, with 13 nucleotides matching TRBD2. From germline, CDR1 is MNHEY and CDR2 SMNVEV (reference sequence). This CDR3 region has 16 residues. V trimming: 5 bases; J trimming: 10 bases; junction bases outside the gene matches: 11. CDR3: CASSTRLAGGSWEQFF. The CDR3 nucleotides are TGTGCCAGCAGTACTCGACTAGCGGGAGGTTCCTGGGAGCAGTTCTTC.

With respect to this clone: The identical CDR3 is also encoded by other nucleotide sequences in the sample. J is TRBJ1-1 and V is TRBV9; TRBD1 matches at 11 bases. V shed 4 bases, J shed 2 bases, and the junction held 4 bases outside the gene matches. Per germline, CDR1 SGDLS and CDR2 YYNGEE. The CDR3 sequence is 15 residues long. CDR3 nucleotides: TGTGCCAGCAGCCCCCGGACAGGGGGCAACACTGAAGCTTTCTTT. Protein product: CASSPRTGGNTEAFF.

The chain joins TRBV18 to TRBJ2-2; D is ambiguous. CDR1 is KGHSH, CDR2 LQKENI, per germline. V shed 2 bases and J shed 4 bases, with 8 bases lying between them. The CDR3 length is 14 residues. This chain's CDR3 is CASSPRQLTGELFF. The DNA for the CDR3 is TGTGCCAGCTCACCAAGGCAGCTCACCGGGGAGCTGTTTTTT.

V usage is TRBV19 and J usage is TRBJ1-5; D call uncertain. V dropped 5 bases and J dropped 0 bases, with 11 bases sitting between them. This CDR3 spans 15 amino acids. CDR1 is LNHDA and CDR2 is SQIVND in the germline V gene (reference sequence). As DNA, the CDR3 is TGTGCCAGTAGTTCATATTCGGATAGCAATCAGCCCCAGCATTTT. Encoded protein: CASSSYSDSNQPQHF.

This sequence joins TRBV7-3 and TRBJ1-5; no definite D call. Germline CDR1 is SGHTA and CDR2 is FQGTGA. The CDR3 covers 14 residues. Trimming shortened V by 5 bases and J by 8 bases, and 16 bases separated the two germline ends. The CDR3 is CASSLRVPGEPQHF. CDR3 DNA sequence: TGTGCCAGCAGCCTCCGAGTTCCCGGGGAGCCCCAGCATTTT.